Following are 26 T cell receptor beta chains from one sample sequenced in a study of cytomegalovirus exposure and HLA in healthy donors. Repertoires were generated with immunoSEQ multiplex PCR, while TCRdb's copy carries only in-frame clones and drops some. The sample holds fewer than 75,000 clones; 85% to 95% are singletons and the top ten take about 3%. Sequencing was carried out using PBMCs. Source of these receptors: a man younger than 35 in good health and CMV-seronegative.

This clone has a single count. The chain couples TRBV30 to TRBJ1-2, with D possibly matching TRBD1 (6 bases). This CDR3 is 13 amino acids long. Trimming took 0 bases from V and 7 from J, leaving 12 bases between them. Germline V gene sequence: CDR1 GTSNPN, CDR2 SVGIG (reference sequence). CDR3 nucleotides: TGTGCCTGGAGTGTAGGGGGAGTCGGTGGCTACACCTTC. It codes for CAWSVGGVGGYTF.

This sequence joins TRBV5-1 and TRBJ1-5; D is uncertain. V lost 3 bases, J lost 3 bases, and 7 bases lay in between. The CDR3 contains 13 residues. Germline V gene sequence: CDR1 SGHRS, CDR2 YFSETQ. CDR3 residues: CASSWGVNQPQHF. The DNA of the CDR3 is TGCGCCAGCAGCTGGGGAGTCAATCAGCCCCAGCATTTT.

This chain connects TRBV30 to TRBJ1-2; the D is unclear. V lost 4 bases, J lost 0 bases, and 3 bases lay in between. Germline CDR1 reads GTSNPN; CDR2 reads SVGIG (reference sequence). The CDR3 is 11 amino acids. CDR3 nucleotide sequence: TGTGCCTGGACAGCTAACTATGGCTACACCTTC. It translates to CAWTANYGYTF.

The rearrangement joins TRBV5-1 to TRBJ2-1; 7 bases match TRBD1. V dropped 4 bases and J dropped 3; count of bases not matched to a gene: 10. Per the germline V gene, CDR1 is SGHRS and CDR2 is YFSETQ. The CDR3 is 16 residues long. The CDR3, as DNA: TGCGCCAGCAGCCCTCCGGGACAGTCCCTCTACAATGAGCAGTTCTTC. It encodes CASSPPGQSLYNEQFF.

The V and J genes are TRBV7-2 and TRBJ1-1, with a possible D match to TRBD1 (6 bases). Trimming pared 2 bases from V and 5 bases from J, leaving 9 bases between. CDR3 length: 13 amino acids. CDR1 and CDR2 (germline): SGHTA, FQGNSA. The chain's CDR3 is CASSLKGTTEAFF. CDR3 in DNA: TGTGCCAGCAGCTTAAAGGGGACAACTGAAGCTTTCTTT. The complete variable domain, with remaining parts taken from reference TRBV7-2 and TRBJ1-1, reads GAGVSQSPSNKVTEKGKDVELRCDPISGHTALYWYRQSLGQGLEFLIYFQGNSAPDKSGLPSDRFSAERTGGSVSTLTIQRTQQEDSAVYLCASSLKGTTEAFFGQGTRLTVV.

The rearrangement joins TRBV5-5 to TRBJ2-1; 9 bases fit TRBD1. This CDR3 has 15 residues. CDR1 is SGHKS and CDR2 is YYEKEE in the germline V gene (reference sequence). The V and J ends lost 4 bases and 8 bases, in that order; junction bases with no gene match: 10. The CDR3 sequence: CASSPLGQGGDEQFF. Written as DNA, the CDR3 is TGTGCCAGCAGCCCTTTGGGACAGGGTGGCGATGAGCAGTTCTTC.

This sequence joins TRBV28 and TRBJ1-4, with D possibly TRBD1 on 5 matching bases. Germline CDR1 reads MDHEN; CDR2 reads SYDVKM. V was clipped by 5 bases and J by 7 bases, with 8 bases between them. The CDR3 sequence is 12 residues long. The DNA of the CDR3 is TGTGCCAGCAGTCTGGGGGGTGAAAAACTGTTTTTT. This gives the protein CASSLGGEKLFF.

This clone was picked up a small number of times. J is TRBJ2-7 and V is TRBV9, with 10 bases lining up with TRBD2. V shed 3 bases and J 5 bases; nucleotides not matched to a gene: 8. CDR1 and CDR2 (germline): SGDLS, YYNGEE. This CDR3 comprises 15 residues. The CDR3 protein is CASSARSGGANEQYF. The DNA for the CDR3 is TGTGCCAGCAGCGCCAGAAGCGGGGGGGCCAACGAGCAGTACTTC.

The rearrangement uses TRBV11-3 and TRBJ1-6; TRBD1 is a possible D gene (6 bases). Trimming cost V 5 bases and J 13 bases, with 15 bases left between them. Per germline, CDR1 SGHNT and CDR2 YENEEA. CDR3 length equals 13 residues. This CDR3 reads CASSHNDRSPLHF. The CDR3 DNA is TGTGCCAGCAGCCACAACGACAGGAGTCCCCTCCACTTT.

The chain uses TRBV2 and TRBJ2-7, with D possibly being TRBD1 (6 bases). This CDR3 comprises 15 residues. In germline, CDR1 is SNHLY, CDR2 FYNNEI. The V end lost 1 base, the J end lost 5 bases, and 15 bases lay between the germline ends. CDR3 loop: CASSEDRAGANEQYF. The CDR3 nucleotides are TGTGCCAGCAGTGAAGATCGGGCAGGGGCGAACGAGCAGTACTTC.

The chain combines TRBV5-4 with TRBJ2-7, with a tentative D call TRBD1 (7 bases). The CDR3 totals 16 residues. The V and J ends lost 4 bases and 2 bases respectively, with 19 bases between them. Germline assignment: CDR1 SGHNT and CDR2 YYREEE (reference sequence). CDR3 in amino acids: CASSPGGGGSAYEQYF. CDR3 sequence (DNA): TGTGCCAGCAGCCCAGGGGGAGGAGGTTCCGCCTACGAGCAGTACTTC.

The chain combines TRBV27 with TRBJ1-2; D gene uncertain. Germline CDR1 reads MNHEY; CDR2 reads SMNVEV (reference sequence). This CDR3 is built from 15 residues. V lost 5 bases and J 4 bases, leaving 17 bases between the germline ends. The CDR3 here is CASSQIGSPIYGYTF. The CDR3, as DNA: TGTGCCAGCAGTCAGATTGGGAGTCCGATCTATGGCTACACCTTC.

CDR3 in amino acids: CAISDGESGQPQHF. The CDR3, as DNA: TGTGCCATCAGTGACGGGGAGTCGGGTCAGCCCCAGCATTTT. V is TRBV10-3 and J is TRBJ1-5; D not certain. CDR1 and CDR2 from the germline V gene are ENHRY and SYGVKD. The V end lost 3 bases, the J end lost 6 bases, and 12 bases lay between the germline ends. This CDR3 is 14 amino acids long.

This chain joins TRBV5-1 and TRBJ1-1, with 7 positions matching TRBD1. The CDR3 is 14 residues long. The ends lost 0 bases at V and 4 bases at J; junction bases unmatched: 3. Germline V gene sequence: CDR1 SGHRS, CDR2 YFSETQ. CDR3 region: CASSLAGGGTEAFF. The CDR3 DNA reads TGCGCCAGCAGCTTGGCAGGGGGAGGCACTGAAGCTTTCTTT. Complete variable domain (other parts from reference TRBV5-1 and TRBJ1-1): KAGVTQTPRYLIKTRGQQVTLSCSPISGHRSVSWYQQTPGQGLQFLFEYFSETQRNKGNFPGRFSGRQFSNSRSEMNVSTLELGDSALYLCASSLAGGGTEAFFGQGTRLTVV.

This rearrangement joins TRBV7-6 to TRBJ2-1, with 8 bases matching TRBD2. J gave up 9 bases and V 1 base, and 8 bases lay outside the gene matches. CDR1 and CDR2 (germline): SGHVS, FNYEAQ. This CDR3 contains 15 residues. The chain's CDR3 is CASSLVASGSGEQFF. The DNA for the CDR3 is TGTGCCAGCAGCTTAGTGGCTAGCGGGTCCGGTGAGCAGTTCTTC.

The gene calls are TRBV6-1 and TRBJ1-2, with unresolved D. V lost 0 bases to trimming and J lost 8 bases, with 13 bases between them. The CDR3 loop spans 14 amino acids. Germline assignment: CDR1 MNHNS and CDR2 SASEGT. CDR3 amino acids: CASSEASLLSGYTF. Written as DNA, the CDR3 is TGTGCCAGCAGTGAAGCGTCCTTACTGTCGGGCTACACCTTC.

This clone was observed a single time. The rearrangement joins TRBV7-3 to TRBJ2-2; 7 nucleotides match TRBD2. Germline CDR1 is SGHTA and CDR2 is FQGTGA. V shed 0 bases and J 1 base; nucleotides not matched to a gene: 17. CDR3 length: 21 residues. CDR3 sequence reads: CASSLTPGGRPGPENTGELFF. The CDR3 DNA follows: TGTGCCAGCAGCTTAACACCGGGGGGACGGCCCGGTCCGGAGAACACCGGGGAGCTGTTTTTT.

The CDR3 DNA reads as TGTGCCAGCAGGGAACTATCAACGGCCGGGGAGCTGTTTTTT. This encodes CASRELSTAGELFF. This chain uses TRBV2 with TRBJ2-2; no firm D call. The germline V gene has CDR1 SNHLY and CDR2 FYNNEI. The V gene lost 6 bases and the J gene lost 6 bases, with 14 bases spanning the gap. The CDR3 has 14 amino acids.

This sequence joins TRBV15 and TRBJ2-7; perhaps TRBD1 as D (6 bases). CDR1 LNHNV and CDR2 YYDKDF come from the germline V gene (reference sequence). The V gene lost 5 bases and the J gene lost 1 base, with 15 bases spanning the gap. This CDR3 contains 15 residues. The DNA for the CDR3 is TGTGCCACCAGCGCCCTTACAGGGCGGTCCTACGAGCAGTACTTC. This encodes CATSALTGRSYEQYF. The full variable domain, in which reference TRBV15 and TRBJ2-7 provide the parts outside the CDR3, is DAMVIQNPRYQVTQFGKPVTLSCSQTLNHNVMYWYQQKSSQAPKLLFHYYDKDFNNEADTPDNFQSRRPNTSFCFLDIRSPGLGDTAMYLCATSALTGRSYEQYFGPGTRLTVT.

The chain joins TRBV30 to TRBJ2-5, with D tentatively TRBD1 (5 bases). The better agreement between TRBJ2-7 and the DNA end casts doubt on the J call. The CDR3 spans 13 residues. CDR1 and CDR2 from the germline V gene are GTSNPN and SVGIG (reference sequence). The CDR3 reads CAWASGSGYEQYF. CDR3 nucleotide sequence: TGTGCCTGGGCCTCAGGGTCAGGGTACGAGCAGTACTTC.

This clone was detected once. The chain couples TRBV29-1 to TRBJ2-3, with D tentatively TRBD1 (5 bases). Trimming cost V 4 bases and J 4 bases, with 6 bases left between them. CDR1 is SQVTM, CDR2 ANQGSEA, per germline. This CDR3 has 11 amino acids. The chain's CDR3 is CSVVRADTQYF. The CDR3 DNA reads as TGCAGCGTTGTCAGGGCAGATACGCAGTATTTT.

V usage is TRBV15 and J usage is TRBJ1-1; D possibly corresponds to TRBD1 (5 bases). The germline V gene encodes CDR1 LNHNV and CDR2 YYDKDF (reference sequence). The CDR3 runs to 14 residues. V gave up 5 bases and J gave up 1 base, with 11 bases separating them. The CDR3 is CATSYLGGNTEAFF. The CDR3 nucleotides read TGTGCCACCAGCTACCTGGGGGGGAACACTGAAGCTTTCTTT.

The chain carries TRBV4-2 and TRBJ2-3, with D possibly matching TRBD2 (7 bases). Germline V lookup: CDR1 LGHNA, CDR2 YNFKEQ. Trimming stripped 4 bases from V and 2 bases from J, with 19 bases between. The CDR3 runs to 17 residues. CDR3 bases: TGTGCCAGCAGCCCCGGGGGCCTTCTAGCGGTCACAGATACGCAGTATTTT. This encodes CASSPGGLLAVTDTQYF.

The chain employs TRBV28 and TRBJ1-1; D is ambiguous. Germline lookup yields CDR1 MDHEN and CDR2 SYDVKM. The CDR3 length is 16 residues. Trimming left V 7 bases short and J 3 bases short, with 21 bases between. The CDR3 loop is CASTRGLMDGDTEAFF. DNA for the CDR3: TGTGCCAGCACCAGAGGCCTCATGGACGGGGACACTGAAGCTTTCTTT.

The chain recombines TRBV7-2 with TRBJ2-7; D uncertain. CDR1 is SGHTA and CDR2 is FQGNSA in the germline V gene. This CDR3 has 14 amino acids. Trimming took off 5 bases at V and 2 bases at J, with 13 bases between the two ends. The CDR3 DNA follows: TGTGCCAGCAGCCCCCAGAACCTAGCCTACGAGCAGTACTTC. This translates into CASSPQNLAYEQYF.

V is TRBV20-1 and J is TRBJ1-2; D remains ambiguous. This CDR3 is 11 amino acids long. Trimming removed 1 base at V and 5 bases at J, with 5 bases between. CDR1 DFQATT and CDR2 SNEGSKA come from the germline V gene (reference sequence). CDR3 residues: CSARGDYGYTF. Here the CDR3 DNA reads TGCAGTGCTAGAGGCGATTATGGCTACACCTTC.